The entry below gives a single TCR beta chain sequence along with its context. What it binds is not known. Assay used: immunoSEQ multiplex PCR; TCRdb lists only in-frame clones, some missing. The data contain roughly 120,000 clones, roughly 91% of them seen just once; the ten biggest clones take up 0.095% to 0.15%. This entry is derived from a study of graft-versus-host responses after intestinal transplantation. Trimming pared 2 bases from V and 2 bases from J, leaving 14 bases between. The CDR3 sequence is 17 residues long. Germline V gene sequence: CDR1 SGHTS, CDR2 YDEGEE. The chain employs TRBV5-8 and TRBJ2-6; tentative D call: TRBD1 (6 bases). This material consisted of unstimulated CD4+ T cells sorted from spleen or lymph node cells, taken before intestinal transplant. The TCR was taken from a human donor who received an intestinal transplant. The CDR3 is CASSFRRGLAGANVLTF. In DNA, the CDR3 is TGTGCCAGCAGCTTCAGAAGGGGGTTGGCTGGGGCCAACGTCCTGACTTTC. Looking up the rest from reference TRBV5-8 and TRBJ2-6 gives the full variable domain: EAGVTQSPTHLIKTRGQQATLRCSPISGHTSVYWYQQALGLGLQFLLWYDEGEERNRGNFPPRFSGRQFPNYSSELNVNALELEDSALYLCASSFRRGLAGANVLTFGAGSRLTVL.